What follows are 15 T cell receptor beta chains derived from one specimen sequenced in a study of cytomegalovirus exposure and HLA in healthy donors. The primer mix had 60 Vbeta and 13 Jbeta primers. Using immunoSEQ multiplex PCR, the repertoire was profiled, and TCRdb retains in-frame clones only, with some absent. The sample carries some 190,000 clones, about four fifths recorded once. Sequenced input: PBMCs. These receptors came from a man in his forties in good health and CMV-seronegative.

For the CDR3, the DNA is TGTGCCAGCAGCCGACAGGGGGTAAATGGCTACACCTTC. Amino acids: CASSRQGVNGYTF. The gene calls are TRBV11-1 and TRBJ1-2; 9 nucleotides match TRBD1. Germline assignment: CDR1 SGHAT and CDR2 FQDESV (reference sequence). The CDR3 spans 13 residues. V lost 5 bases, J lost 6 bases, and 4 bases stayed unmatched.

The chain carries TRBV18 and TRBJ1-1; D remains ambiguous. V was cut by 6 bases and J by 1 base, with 9 bases left in between. Germline CDR1 reads KGHSH; CDR2 reads LQKENI. This CDR3 region has 13 residues. CDR3 sequence: CASSRRENTEAFF. The CDR3 region has the DNA TGTGCCAGCTCCCGTCGAGAGAACACTGAAGCTTTCTTT.

J is TRBJ1-6 and V is TRBV15; tentative D call: TRBD1 (6 bases). V lost 0 bases and J lost 8, with 8 bases in between. Germline CDR1 and CDR2: LNHNV and YYDKDF (reference sequence). The CDR3 loop spans 14 amino acids. The CDR3 DNA follows: TGTGCCACCAGCAGAGAGACAGGAGATTCACCCCTCCACTTT. It yields the protein CATSRETGDSPLHF.

The chain combines TRBV2 with TRBJ2-7, with 12 bases lining up with TRBD2. CDR3 length: 14 amino acids. J gave up 2 bases and V 6 bases, and 2 bases lay outside the gene matches. Germline lookup yields CDR1 SNHLY and CDR2 FYNNEI. CDR3 protein: CASSRTSGAYEQYF. In DNA, the CDR3 is TGTGCCAGCAGCCGGACTAGCGGGGCCTACGAGCAGTACTTC.

V usage is TRBV30 and J usage is TRBJ1-1; the D is unclear. CDR3 length: 12 amino acids. Looked up from germline, CDR1 is GTSNPN and CDR2 is SVGIG (reference sequence). V lost 2 bases to trimming and J lost 10 bases, with 14 bases between them. CDR3: CAWSIRPTGAFF. The CDR3 DNA is TGTGCCTGGAGTATCCGGCCCACGGGAGCTTTCTTT.

The chain uses TRBV21-1 and TRBJ2-7; the table's D call, TRBD2, was not checked against the DNA. TRBV21-1 is recorded as a pseudogene. The CDR3 extends over 15 amino acids. CDR3 nucleotides: TGTGCCAGCAGCGGGGACTACCCCGACCTTTACGAGCAGTACTTC. Translating it yields CASSGDYPDLYEQYF.

In the case of this clone: The junction and the germline gene differ at one end; a read error may be behind it. V gene TRBV7-7 combines with J gene TRBJ2-1; 10 bases fit TRBD2. CDR1 and CDR2 from the germline V gene are SSHAT and FNYEAQ (reference sequence). CDR3 length equals 15 residues. The CDR3 reads CASSFASGSRDEQFF. In DNA form, the CDR3 reads TGTGCTAGCAGCTTCGCTAGCGGGAGTCGGGATGAGCAGTTCTTC.

This chain joins TRBV28 and TRBJ2-3, with 16 nucleotides matching TRBD2. The CDR3 runs to 23 residues. J was trimmed by 7 bases and V by 6 bases; bases with no gene match: 28. Germline V gene lookup returns CDR1 MDHEN and CDR2 SYDVKM. CDR3 region: CASSLRRVPTGTSGGGLIYTQYF. For the CDR3, the DNA is TGTGCCAGCAGCCTCCGCAGGGTCCCTACCGGGACTAGCGGGGGGGGCCTCATATATACGCAGTATTTT.

The V and J genes are TRBV7-2 and TRBJ2-7, with D possibly matching TRBD1 (6 bases). The CDR3 totals 16 residues. The ends were cut back, 5 bases at V and 2 bases at J, with 19 bases in the middle. Germline CDR1 SGHTA, CDR2 FQGNSA. The CDR3 bases are TGTGCCAGCAGCAGGGGCAGGAGACAGGCCGCCTACGAGCAGTACTTC. Protein product: CASSRGRRQAAYEQYF. Filled out from reference TRBV7-2 and TRBJ2-7, the complete variable domain reads GAGVSQSPSNKVTEKGKDVELRCDPISGHTALYWYRQSLGQGLEFLIYFQGNSAPDKSGLPSDRFSAERTGGSVSTLTIQRTQQEDSAVYLCASSRGRRQAAYEQYFGPGTRLTVT.

The V gene is TRBV4-2, the J gene TRBJ1-1, with 8 bases identical to TRBD1. V gave up 8 bases and J gave up 4 bases; unmatched junction bases: 9. The CDR3 has 14 amino acids. Germline loops: CDR1 LGHNA, CDR2 YNFKEQ. The CDR3 DNA reads as TGTGCCAGCCGGCCGACAGGGGCCATCACTGAAGCTTTCTTT. It translates to CASRPTGAITEAFF.

The V and J genes are TRBV29-1 and TRBJ1-2; possible D gene TRBD1, 6 bases. The germline V gene has CDR1 SQVTM and CDR2 ANQGSEA. The CDR3 is 13 residues long. Trimming took off 3 bases at V and 4 bases at J, with 12 bases between the two ends. In DNA, the CDR3 is TGCAGCGTTGACAGGGGTAGAGGCTATGGCTACACCTTC. It specifies CSVDRGRGYGYTF. Variable domain in full (rest from reference TRBV29-1 and TRBJ1-2): SAVISQKPSRDICQRGTSLTIQCQVDSQVTMMFWYRQQPGQSLTLIATANQGSEATYESGFVIDKFPISRPNLTFSTLTVSNMSPEDSSIYLCSVDRGRGYGYTFGSGTRLTVV.

The genes are TRBV11-3 and TRBJ2-7; a weak D match, TRBD2 (6 bases). Per the germline V gene, CDR1 is SGHNT and CDR2 is YENEEA. Trimming cost V 5 bases and J 2 bases, with 16 bases left between them. This CDR3 comprises 15 residues. The CDR3 region is CASSARTAGPYEQYF. The CDR3, as DNA: TGTGCCAGCAGCGCAAGAACAGCGGGCCCCTACGAGCAGTACTTC.

For this clone: The same CDR3 also results from other DNA sequences found in this sample. The rearrangement links TRBV7-3 to TRBJ2-7; a possible D gene is TRBD1 (6 bases). The CDR3 runs to 15 residues. CDR1 and CDR2 (germline): SGHTA, FQGTGA. V was cut by 5 bases and J by 1 base, with 15 bases left in between. The CDR3 bases are TGTGCCAGCAGCACCCCTCCGGACAGTTCCTACGAGCAGTACTTC. This sequence encodes CASSTPPDSSYEQYF.

About this clone itself: The germline gene is not matched at one end of the junction; a read error may be the cause. The chain links TRBV6-6 to TRBJ1-6; possible D gene TRBD1, 5 bases. This CDR3 contains 11 residues. The germline V gene has CDR1 MNHNY and CDR2 SVGAGI (reference sequence). CDR3 protein: CATSTGRVRNF. CDR3 bases: TGTGCCACCTCTACAGGCCGTGTCCGAAACTTT.

The J gene is TRBJ2-1, the V gene TRBV5-1; 11 nucleotides line up with TRBD2. Germline V gene sequence: CDR1 SGHRS, CDR2 YFSETQ. Trimming removed 1 base from V and 5 bases from J; junction bases left unmatched: 2. The CDR3 sequence is 15 residues long. In nucleotides, the CDR3 is TGCGCCAGCAGCTTGTCACTAGCGGGAGACAATGAGCAGTTCTTC. Encoded protein: CASSLSLAGDNEQFF.